A selection of T cell receptor beta chains follows, all from one sample in a study of cytomegalovirus exposure and HLA in healthy donors. Sequencing was performed with immunoSEQ multiplex PCR; in TCRdb, only in-frame clones are kept and a portion is missing. This table holds 150,000 to 200,000 clones, 65% to 85% found once. Input material: PBMCs. All receptors derive from a woman between 45 and 60 years old in good health and CMV-seropositive. The conserved cysteine and the conserved F or W are not part of the CDR3 here. Each record gives: V gene, CDR3 protein.

V gene: TRBV27
CDR3 protein: ASSLSRGSYEQY

V gene: TRBV18
CDR3 protein: ASSPRQDWDTEAF

V gene: TRBV29-1
CDR3 protein: SVVAFDGGKLF

V gene: TRBV10-1
CDR3 protein: ASSEPGTGDNEQF

V gene: TRBV19
CDR3 protein: ASSVRDRGPYEQY

V gene: TRBV5-4
CDR3 protein: ASSLEVDRKQY

V gene: TRBV6-6
CDR3 protein: ASSYPQGGNTIY

V gene: TRBV9
CDR3 protein: ASSVGRLAGGQQETQY

V gene: TRBV6-1
CDR3 protein: ASTLGQSFYGYT

V gene: TRBV5-6
CDR3 protein: ASSLRTVGEKLF

V gene: TRBV27
CDR3 protein: ASSPIGPNTEAF

V gene: TRBV5-1
CDR3 protein: ASSQGTSGGARSPKNIQY

V gene: TRBV10-2
CDR3 protein: ASRSGSGQPQH

V gene: TRBV4-1
CDR3 protein: ASSKTGATGEETQY

V gene: TRBV5-1
CDR3 protein: ASSALPVGQGNQPQH

V gene: TRBV27
CDR3 protein: ASARGTDPYGYT

V gene: TRBV11-1
CDR3 protein: ASKERGGGTEAF

V gene: TRBV5-4
CDR3 protein: ASSSYLGQGKNEQY